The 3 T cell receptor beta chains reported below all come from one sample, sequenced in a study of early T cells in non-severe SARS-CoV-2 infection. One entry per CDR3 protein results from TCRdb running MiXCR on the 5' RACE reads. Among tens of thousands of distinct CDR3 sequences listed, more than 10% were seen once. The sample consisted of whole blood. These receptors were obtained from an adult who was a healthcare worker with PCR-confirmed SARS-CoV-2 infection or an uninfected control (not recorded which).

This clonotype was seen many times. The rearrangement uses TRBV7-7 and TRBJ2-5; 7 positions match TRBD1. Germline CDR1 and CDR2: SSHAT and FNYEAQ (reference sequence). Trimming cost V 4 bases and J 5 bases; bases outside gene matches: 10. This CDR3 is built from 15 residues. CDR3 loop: CASSSQGFGGETQYF. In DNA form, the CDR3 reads TGTGCCAGCAGCTCACAGGGGTTTGGGGGTGAGACCCAGTACTTC.

This CDR3 is CASSLASVRERNEQFF. The CDR3 DNA reads TGTGCCAGCAGCTTAGCGTCGGTGCGGGAGCGCAATGAGCAGTTCTTC. The rearrangement joins TRBV7-2 to TRBJ2-1, with 7 bases fitting TRBD2. In germline, CDR1 is SGHTA, CDR2 FQGNSA. This CDR3 has 16 residues. V lost 0 bases, J lost 6 bases, and 8 bases stayed unmatched. The whole variable domain, filled in from reference TRBV7-2 and TRBJ2-1, reads GAGVSQSPSNKVTEKGKDVELRCDPISGHTALYWYRQSLGQGLEFLIYFQGNSAPDKSGLPSDRFSAERTGGSVSTLTIQRTQQEDSAVYLCASSLASVRERNEQFFGPGTRLTVL.

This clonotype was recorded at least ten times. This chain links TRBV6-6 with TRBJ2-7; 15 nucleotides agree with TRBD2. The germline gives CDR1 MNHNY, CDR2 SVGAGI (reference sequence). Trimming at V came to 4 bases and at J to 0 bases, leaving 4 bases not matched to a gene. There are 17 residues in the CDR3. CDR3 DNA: TGTGCCAGCAGTTCCCGGACTAGCGGGAGGGCCTCCTACGAGCAGTACTTC. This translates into CASSSRTSGRASYEQYF.